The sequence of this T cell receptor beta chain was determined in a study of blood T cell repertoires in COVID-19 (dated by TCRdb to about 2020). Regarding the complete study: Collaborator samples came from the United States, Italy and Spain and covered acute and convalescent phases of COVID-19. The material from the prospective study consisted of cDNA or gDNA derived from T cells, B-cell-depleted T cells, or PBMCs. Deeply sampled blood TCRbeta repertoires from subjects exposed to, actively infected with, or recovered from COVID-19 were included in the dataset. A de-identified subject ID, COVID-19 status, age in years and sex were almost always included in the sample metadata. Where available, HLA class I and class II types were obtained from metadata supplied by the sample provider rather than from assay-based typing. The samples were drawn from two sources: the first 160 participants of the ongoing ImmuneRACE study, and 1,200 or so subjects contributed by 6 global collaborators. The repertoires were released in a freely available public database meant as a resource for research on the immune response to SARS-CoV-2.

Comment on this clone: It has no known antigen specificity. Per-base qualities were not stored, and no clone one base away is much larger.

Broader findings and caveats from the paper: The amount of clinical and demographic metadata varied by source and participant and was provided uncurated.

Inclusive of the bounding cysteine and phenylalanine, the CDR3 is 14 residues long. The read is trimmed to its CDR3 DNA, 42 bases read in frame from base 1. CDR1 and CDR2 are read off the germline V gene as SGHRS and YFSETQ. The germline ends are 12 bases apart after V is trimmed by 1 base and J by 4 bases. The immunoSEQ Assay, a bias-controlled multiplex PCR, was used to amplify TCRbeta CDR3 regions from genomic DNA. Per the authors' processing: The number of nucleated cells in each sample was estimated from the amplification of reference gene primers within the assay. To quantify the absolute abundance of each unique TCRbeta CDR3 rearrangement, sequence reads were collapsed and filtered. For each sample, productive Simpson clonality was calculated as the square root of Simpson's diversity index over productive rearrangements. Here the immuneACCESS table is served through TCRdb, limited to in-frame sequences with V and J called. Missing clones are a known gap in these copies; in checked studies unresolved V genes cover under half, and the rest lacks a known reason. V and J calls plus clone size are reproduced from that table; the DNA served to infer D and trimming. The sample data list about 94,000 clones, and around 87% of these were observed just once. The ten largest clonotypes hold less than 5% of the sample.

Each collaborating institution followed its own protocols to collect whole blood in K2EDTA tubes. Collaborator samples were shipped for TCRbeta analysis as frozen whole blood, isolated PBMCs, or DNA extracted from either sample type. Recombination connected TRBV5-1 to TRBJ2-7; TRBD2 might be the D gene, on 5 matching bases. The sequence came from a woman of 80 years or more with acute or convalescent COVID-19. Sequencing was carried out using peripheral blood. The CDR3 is CASSLMEATYEQYF. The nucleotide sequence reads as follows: TGCGCCAGCAGCTTGATGGAGGCGACATACGAGCAGTACTTC.